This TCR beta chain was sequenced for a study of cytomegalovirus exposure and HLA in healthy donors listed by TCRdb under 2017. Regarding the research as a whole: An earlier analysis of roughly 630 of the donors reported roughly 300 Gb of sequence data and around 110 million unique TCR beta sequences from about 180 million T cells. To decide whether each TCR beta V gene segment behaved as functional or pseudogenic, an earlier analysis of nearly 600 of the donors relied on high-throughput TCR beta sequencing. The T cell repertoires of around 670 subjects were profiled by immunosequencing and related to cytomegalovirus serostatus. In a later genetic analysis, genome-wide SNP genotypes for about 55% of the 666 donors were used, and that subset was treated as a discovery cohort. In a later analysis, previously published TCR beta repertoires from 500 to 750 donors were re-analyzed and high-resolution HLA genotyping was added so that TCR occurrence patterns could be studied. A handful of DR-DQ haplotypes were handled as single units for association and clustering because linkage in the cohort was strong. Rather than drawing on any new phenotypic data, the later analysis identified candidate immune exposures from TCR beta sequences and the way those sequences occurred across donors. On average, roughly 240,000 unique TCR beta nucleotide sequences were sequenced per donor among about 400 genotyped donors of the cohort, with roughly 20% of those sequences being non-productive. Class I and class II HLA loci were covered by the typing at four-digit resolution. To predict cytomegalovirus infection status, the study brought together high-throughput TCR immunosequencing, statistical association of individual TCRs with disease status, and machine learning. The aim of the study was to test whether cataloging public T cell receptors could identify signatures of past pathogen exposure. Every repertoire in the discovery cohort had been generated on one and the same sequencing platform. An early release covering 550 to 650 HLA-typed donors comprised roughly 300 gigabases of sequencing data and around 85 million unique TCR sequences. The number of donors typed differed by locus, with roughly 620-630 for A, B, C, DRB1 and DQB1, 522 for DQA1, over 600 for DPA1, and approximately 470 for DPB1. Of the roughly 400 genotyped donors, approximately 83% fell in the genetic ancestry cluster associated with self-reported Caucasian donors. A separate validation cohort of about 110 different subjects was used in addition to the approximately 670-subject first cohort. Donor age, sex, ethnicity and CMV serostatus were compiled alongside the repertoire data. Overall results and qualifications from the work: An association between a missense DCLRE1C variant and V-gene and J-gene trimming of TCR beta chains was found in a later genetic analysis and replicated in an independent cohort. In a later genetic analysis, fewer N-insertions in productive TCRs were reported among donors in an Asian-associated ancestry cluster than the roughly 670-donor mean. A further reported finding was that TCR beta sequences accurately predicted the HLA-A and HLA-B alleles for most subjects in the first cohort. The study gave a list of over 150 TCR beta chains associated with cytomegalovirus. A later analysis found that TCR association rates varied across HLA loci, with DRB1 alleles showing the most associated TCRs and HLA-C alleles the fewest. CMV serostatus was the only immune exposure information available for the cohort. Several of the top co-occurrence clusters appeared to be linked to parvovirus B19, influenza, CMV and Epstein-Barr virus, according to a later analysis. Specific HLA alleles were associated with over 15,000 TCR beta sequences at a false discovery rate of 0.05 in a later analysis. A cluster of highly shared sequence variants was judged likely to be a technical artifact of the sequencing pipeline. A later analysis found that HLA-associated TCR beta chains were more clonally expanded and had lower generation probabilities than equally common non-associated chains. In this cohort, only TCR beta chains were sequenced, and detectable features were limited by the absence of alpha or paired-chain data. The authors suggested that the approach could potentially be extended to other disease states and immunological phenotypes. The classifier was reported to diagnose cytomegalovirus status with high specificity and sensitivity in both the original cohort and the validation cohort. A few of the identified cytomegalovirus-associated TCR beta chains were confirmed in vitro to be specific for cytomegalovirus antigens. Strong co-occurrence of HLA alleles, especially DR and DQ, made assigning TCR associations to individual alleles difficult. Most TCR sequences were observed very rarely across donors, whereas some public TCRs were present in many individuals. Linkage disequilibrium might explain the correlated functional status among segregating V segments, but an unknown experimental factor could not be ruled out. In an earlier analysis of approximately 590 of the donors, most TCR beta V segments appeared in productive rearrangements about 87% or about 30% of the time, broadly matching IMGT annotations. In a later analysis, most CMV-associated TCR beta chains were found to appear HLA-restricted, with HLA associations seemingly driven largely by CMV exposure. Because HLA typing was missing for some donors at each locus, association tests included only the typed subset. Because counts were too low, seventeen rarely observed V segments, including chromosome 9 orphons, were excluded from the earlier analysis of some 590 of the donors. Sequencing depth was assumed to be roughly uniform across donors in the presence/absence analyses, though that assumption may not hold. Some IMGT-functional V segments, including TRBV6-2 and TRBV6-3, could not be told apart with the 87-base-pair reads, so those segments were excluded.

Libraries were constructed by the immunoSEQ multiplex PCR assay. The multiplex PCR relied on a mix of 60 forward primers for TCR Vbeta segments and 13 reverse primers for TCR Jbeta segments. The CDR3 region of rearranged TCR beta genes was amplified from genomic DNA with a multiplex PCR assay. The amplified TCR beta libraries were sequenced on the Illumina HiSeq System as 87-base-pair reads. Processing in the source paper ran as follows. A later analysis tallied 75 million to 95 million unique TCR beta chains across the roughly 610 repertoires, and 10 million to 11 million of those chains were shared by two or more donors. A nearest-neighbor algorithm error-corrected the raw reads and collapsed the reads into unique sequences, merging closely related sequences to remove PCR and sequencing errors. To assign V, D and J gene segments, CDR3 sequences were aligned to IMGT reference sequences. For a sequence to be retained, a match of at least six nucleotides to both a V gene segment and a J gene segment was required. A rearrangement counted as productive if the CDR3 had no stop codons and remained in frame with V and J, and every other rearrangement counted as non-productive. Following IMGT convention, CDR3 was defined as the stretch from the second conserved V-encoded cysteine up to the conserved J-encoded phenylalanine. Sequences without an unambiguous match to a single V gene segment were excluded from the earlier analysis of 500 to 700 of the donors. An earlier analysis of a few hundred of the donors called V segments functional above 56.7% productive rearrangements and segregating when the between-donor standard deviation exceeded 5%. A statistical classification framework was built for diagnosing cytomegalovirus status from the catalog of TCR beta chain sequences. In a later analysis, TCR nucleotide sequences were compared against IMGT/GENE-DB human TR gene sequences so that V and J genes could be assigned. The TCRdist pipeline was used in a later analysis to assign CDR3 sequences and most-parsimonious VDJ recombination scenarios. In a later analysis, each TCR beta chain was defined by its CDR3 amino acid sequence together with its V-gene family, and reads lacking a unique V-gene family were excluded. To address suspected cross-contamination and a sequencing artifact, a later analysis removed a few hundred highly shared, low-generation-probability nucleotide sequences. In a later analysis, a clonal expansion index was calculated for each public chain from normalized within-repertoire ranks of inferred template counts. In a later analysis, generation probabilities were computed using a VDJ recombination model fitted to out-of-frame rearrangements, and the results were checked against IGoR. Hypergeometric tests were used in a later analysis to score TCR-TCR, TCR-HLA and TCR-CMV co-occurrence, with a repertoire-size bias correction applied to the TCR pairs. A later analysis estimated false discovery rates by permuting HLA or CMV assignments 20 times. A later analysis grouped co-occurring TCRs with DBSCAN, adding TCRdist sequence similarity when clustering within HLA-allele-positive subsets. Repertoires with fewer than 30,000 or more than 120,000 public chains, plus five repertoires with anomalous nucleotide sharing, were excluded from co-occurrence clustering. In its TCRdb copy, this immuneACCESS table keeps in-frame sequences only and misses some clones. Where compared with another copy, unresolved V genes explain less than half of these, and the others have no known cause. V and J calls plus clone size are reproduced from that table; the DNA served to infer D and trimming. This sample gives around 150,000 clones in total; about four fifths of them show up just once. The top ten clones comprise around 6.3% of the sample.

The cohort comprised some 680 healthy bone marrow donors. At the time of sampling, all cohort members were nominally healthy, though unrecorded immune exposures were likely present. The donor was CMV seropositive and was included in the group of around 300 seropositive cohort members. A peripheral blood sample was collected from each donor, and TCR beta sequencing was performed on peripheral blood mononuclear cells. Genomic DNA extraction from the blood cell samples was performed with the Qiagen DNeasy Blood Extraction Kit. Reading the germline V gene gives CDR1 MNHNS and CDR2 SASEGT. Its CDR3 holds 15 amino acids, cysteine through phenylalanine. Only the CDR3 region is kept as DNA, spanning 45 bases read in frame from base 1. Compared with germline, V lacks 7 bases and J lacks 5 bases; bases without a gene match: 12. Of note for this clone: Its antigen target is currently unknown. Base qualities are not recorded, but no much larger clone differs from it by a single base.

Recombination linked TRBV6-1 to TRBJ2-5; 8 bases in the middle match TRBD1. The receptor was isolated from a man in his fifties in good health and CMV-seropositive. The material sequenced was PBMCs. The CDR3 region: CASIRTTQGAETQYF. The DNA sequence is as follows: TGTGCCAGCATTCGGACAACCCAGGGGGCCGAGACCCAGTACTTC.